These 20 T cell receptor beta chains were sequenced from one sample in a study of blood T cell repertoires in COVID-19. The protocol was immunoSEQ multiplex PCR, while the TCRdb copy is restricted to in-frame clones and leaves out a portion. The sample includes fewer than 150,000 clones, roughly 85% of them seen just once. Sample: peripheral blood. The origin of the receptors is a man aged 50-59 years with acute or convalescent COVID-19.

The chain recombines TRBV19 with TRBJ1-4, with D maybe TRBD1 (6 bases). Trimming took off 5 bases at V and 8 bases at J, with 9 bases between the two ends. The CDR3 is 12 amino acids. Germline V gene lookup returns CDR1 LNHDA and CDR2 SQIVND (reference sequence). The CDR3 sequence: CASSGTFEKLFF. The CDR3 coding sequence is TGTGCCAGTAGTGGGACATTCGAAAAACTGTTTTTT.

V and J are TRBV18 and TRBJ1-1; no clear D gene. Trimming stripped 0 bases from V and 0 bases from J, with 11 bases between. This CDR3 region has 16 residues. The germline gives CDR1 KGHSH, CDR2 LQKENI. CDR3 in DNA: TGTGCCAGCTCACCACCGACAAGTAACATGAACACTGAAGCTTTCTTT. Protein: CASSPPTSNMNTEAFF.

The chain recombines TRBV19 with TRBJ1-5, with a tentative D call TRBD1 (6 bases). V shed 3 bases and J shed 2 bases, with 11 bases lying between them. Germline V gives CDR1 LNHDA, CDR2 SQIVND (reference sequence). CDR3 length: 15 residues. The DNA for the CDR3 is TGTGCCAGTAGTATCTTCCCAGGGGGCAATCAGCCCCAGCATTTT. This gives the protein CASSIFPGGNQPQHF.

This clone was recorded once. J is TRBJ1-6 and V is TRBV6-5; the D gene is possibly TRBD1 (6 bases). V was cut by 2 bases and J by 12 bases, with 14 bases left in between. The length of the CDR3 is 14 residues. Germline CDR1 MNHEY, CDR2 SVGAGI. DNA of the CDR3: TGTGCCAGCAGTTACGGGGGGGGCGGGAAACCCCTCCACTTT. Translated: CASSYGGGGKPLHF.

This sequence joins TRBV5-1 and TRBJ1-5; 10 bases match TRBD1. The CDR3 is 15 residues long. The V gene end was trimmed by 1 base and the J gene end by 7 bases; junction bases not matched to a gene: 5. Germline CDR1 reads SGHRS; CDR2 reads YFSETQ. CDR3 residues: CASSLTGTGDQPQHF. CDR3 nucleotide sequence: TGCGCCAGCAGCTTGACCGGGACAGGGGACCAGCCCCAGCATTTT.

The J gene is TRBJ1-4, the V gene TRBV28; D gene unclear. The CDR3 is 12 amino acids. V lost 4 bases to trimming and J lost 6 bases, with 6 bases between them. In germline, CDR1 is MDHEN, CDR2 SYDVKM. CDR3 bases: TGTGCCAGCAGTTCCTCCTATGAAAAACTGTTTTTT. Translating gives CASSSSYEKLFF. The variable domain in full, completed from reference TRBV28 and TRBJ1-4, reads DVKVTQSSRYLVKRTGEKVFLECVQDMDHENMFWYRQDPGLGLRLIYFSYDVKMKEKGDIPEGYSVSREKKERFSLILESASTNQTSMYLCASSSSYEKLFFGSGTQLSVL.

The rearrangement links TRBV6-5 to TRBJ1-2; D remains ambiguous. CDR3 length: 13 residues. V dropped 6 bases and J dropped 5 bases, with 13 bases sitting between them. Per the germline V gene, CDR1 is MNHEY and CDR2 is SVGAGI. In DNA form, the CDR3 reads TGTGCCAGCAGGATGCCAGGTGAATATGGCTACACCTTC. Encoded protein: CASRMPGEYGYTF.

The V gene is TRBV28, the J gene TRBJ1-6; TRBD1 is a possible D gene (6 bases). Trimming pared 4 bases from V and 6 bases from J, leaving 16 bases between. This CDR3 comprises 16 residues. The germline V gene encodes CDR1 MDHEN and CDR2 SYDVKM. The CDR3 sequence is CASSWSSWGPNSPLHF. CDR3 nucleotide sequence: TGTGCCAGCAGTTGGAGTTCGTGGGGGCCTAATTCACCCCTCCACTTT.

This clone was observed many times. V is TRBV5-6 and J is TRBJ1-4, with D tentatively TRBD1 (6 bases). Trimming took 4 bases from V and 3 from J, leaving 13 bases between them. Germline V gene data show CDR1 as SGHDT and CDR2 as YYEEEE. CDR3 size: 15 residues. CDR3 bases: TGTGCCAGCAGCGTTCAGGGGTTCGCTAATGAAAAACTGTTTTTT. This gives the protein CASSVQGFANEKLFF.

CDR3 loop: CASNSGFAYGYTF. The CDR3 DNA follows: TGTGCCAGCAATTCAGGGTTTGCCTATGGCTACACCTTC. The chain carries TRBV6-6 and TRBJ1-2; maybe TRBD1 (5 bases). Trimming removed 7 bases from V and 4 bases from J, with 13 bases in between. The CDR3 loop spans 13 amino acids. CDR1 and CDR2 from the germline V gene are MNHNY and SVGAGI (reference sequence).

The rearrangement uses TRBV6-2 or TRBV6-3 and TRBJ1-1, with D tentatively TRBD1 (5 bases). Germline V gene lookup returns CDR1 MNHEY and CDR2 SVGEGT. The CDR3 extends over 13 amino acids. The ends were cut back, 4 bases at V and 5 bases at J, with 11 bases in the middle. CDR3 protein: CASSLGGWTEAFF. CDR3 DNA: TGTGCCAGCAGTTTGGGGGGGTGGACTGAAGCTTTCTTT.

The chain employs TRBV28 and TRBJ1-2; 10 bases are a match to TRBD1. From germline, CDR1 is MDHEN and CDR2 SYDVKM. The CDR3 spans 14 residues. Trimming took 5 bases from V and 8 from J; bases not matched to a gene: 8. The DNA for the CDR3 is TGTGCCAGCAGTCCGTCGGGACAGGGGCTCGGCTACACCTTC. This encodes CASSPSGQGLGYTF.

V usage is TRBV6-5 and J usage is TRBJ1-5; 7 bases are shared with TRBD1. This CDR3 comprises 15 residues. The germline gives CDR1 MNHEY, CDR2 SVGAGI. V lost 8 bases to trimming and J lost 7 bases; unmatched junction nucleotides: 14. In DNA form, the CDR3 reads TGTGCCAGCTCCGGGTTTGCAGGGGGTCACCAGCCCCAGCATTTT. Its protein is CASSGFAGGHQPQHF.

The chain links TRBV10-2 to TRBJ1-2; D is uncertain. The CDR3 has 14 amino acids. Between the trimmed V and J ends, which lost 4 bases and 2 bases, there was a span of 11 bases. Germline V gene lookup returns CDR1 WSHSY and CDR2 SAAADI. CDR3 DNA sequence: TGCGCCAGCAGTGGGCCCTTTTCAAACTATGGCTACACCTTC. This gives the protein CASSGPFSNYGYTF.

This chain links TRBV11-2 with TRBJ1-2; 7 nucleotides match TRBD1. The CDR3 loop spans 13 amino acids. Germline V gives CDR1 SGHAT, CDR2 FQNNGV. V shed 5 bases and J 4 bases; nucleotides not matched to a gene: 4. CDR3 sequence: CASSISGGYGYTF. The CDR3, as DNA: TGTGCCAGCAGCATATCAGGGGGCTATGGCTACACCTTC.

V and J are TRBV9 and TRBJ1-4, with TRBD1 as a possible D gene (6 bases). This CDR3 is built from 16 residues. CDR1 is SGDLS and CDR2 is YYNGEE in the germline V gene. Trimming stripped 4 bases from V and 4 bases from J, with 17 bases between. The CDR3 DNA sequence: TGTGCCAGCAGCCCAGGGGAGGGTTGGCTTAATGAAAAACTGTTTTTT. This codes for CASSPGEGWLNEKLFF.

This clone was seen a few times. CDR3: CASTRVAANEKLFF. In DNA, the CDR3 is TGTGCCAGCACCAGGGTCGCAGCTAATGAAAAACTGTTTTTT. The chain links TRBV2 to TRBJ1-4; possibly TRBD1 for D (5 bases). The germline CDR1 and CDR2 sequences are SNHLY and FYNNEI. With 7 bases removed from V and 3 bases from J, the gap between germline ends came to 12 bases. This CDR3 is 14 amino acids long.

The rearrangement links TRBV6-5 to TRBJ1-2; 10 positions agree with TRBD1. With V trimmed by 6 bases and J by 7 bases, 11 bases remained unmatched. Germline assignment: CDR1 MNHEY and CDR2 SVGAGI. The CDR3 contains 15 residues. The CDR3 loop is CASSFLGTGEGGYTF. The CDR3 bases are TGTGCCAGCAGCTTCCTCGGGACAGGGGAGGGTGGCTACACCTTC.

V and J are TRBV27 and TRBJ1-5, with TRBD1 matching 10 bases. The CDR3 length is 14 residues. Germline V gene sequence: CDR1 MNHEY, CDR2 SMNVEV (reference sequence). Germline trimming cut 5 bases from V and 6 bases from J; bases unmatched to any gene: 4. The CDR3, as DNA: TGTGCCAGCAGTCAAGACAGGGGGCTTCAGCCCCAGCATTTT. Residues: CASSQDRGLQPQHF.

The genes are TRBV9 and TRBJ1-2, with 8 bases identical to TRBD1. Germline lookup yields CDR1 SGDLS and CDR2 YYNGEE. CDR3 length equals 16 residues. Trimming took 0 bases from V and 4 from J; bases not matched to a gene: 8. The CDR3 DNA reads as TGTGCCAGCAGCGTAGGGACAGGGTCCCCTTTCTATGGCTACACCTTC. It codes for CASSVGTGSPFYGYTF.